Presented here are 30 T cell receptor beta chains from one specimen sequenced in a study of cytomegalovirus exposure and HLA in healthy donors. The primer mix had 60 Vbeta and 13 Jbeta primers. Produced via immunoSEQ multiplex PCR; TCRdb's table is partial and in-frame only. This table has about 210,000 clones, 75% to 80% appearing once. The sequenced sample consisted of PBMCs. Source of these receptors: a male donor in good health and CMV-seronegative.

This chain links TRBV6-1 with TRBJ2-1, with no clear D. Trimming shortened V by 1 base and J by 7 bases, and 11 bases separated the two germline ends. The germline V gene has CDR1 MNHNS and CDR2 SASEGT. The CDR3 has 14 amino acids. CDR3 sequence (DNA): TGTGCCAGCAGTGAAGGGGCAGTTGGGAATGAGCAGTTCTTC. Translating gives CASSEGAVGNEQFF.

J is TRBJ1-1 and V is TRBV9; 7 nucleotides line up with TRBD1. Trimming cost V 3 bases and J 2 bases; bases outside gene matches: 4. The CDR3 loop spans 14 amino acids. Germline V gene data show CDR1 as SGDLS and CDR2 as YYNGEE. The CDR3 reads CASSGGTANTEAFF. The DNA for the CDR3 is TGTGCCAGCAGCGGGGGGACAGCAAACACTGAAGCTTTCTTT.

V usage is TRBV5-6 and J usage is TRBJ2-2; 8 nucleotides match TRBD2. The CDR3 is made up of 16 amino acids. From germline, CDR1 is SGHDT and CDR2 YYEEEE. J was trimmed by 2 bases and V by 7 bases; bases with no gene match: 10. In nucleotides, the CDR3 is TGTGCCAGCCGGACGGGGGGGGTAGGAAACACCGGGGAGCTGTTTTTT. It is translated as CASRTGGVGNTGELFF.

The chain links TRBV6-5 to TRBJ1-2; perhaps TRBD1 as D (6 bases). This CDR3 has 13 amino acids. Germline V CDR1 and CDR2: MNHEY, SVGAGI. Trimming stripped 9 bases from V and 8 bases from J, with 19 bases between. The CDR3 DNA is TGTGCCAGTATGGGTAGCTCGGACAGCGGCTACACCTTC. This codes for CASMGSSDSGYTF.

The chain uses TRBV2 and TRBJ2-7; 7 bases line up with TRBD2. Germline-derived CDR1 and CDR2 are SNHLY and FYNNEI. CDR3 length: 14 residues. Trimming at V came to 0 bases and at J to 6 bases, leaving 5 bases not matched to a gene. The CDR3 sequence is CASSEARGGSEQYF. The CDR3 DNA follows: TGTGCCAGCAGTGAAGCGCGGGGAGGGTCCGAGCAGTACTTC.

This clone was found a few times. This sequence joins TRBV11-2 and TRBJ2-7; no definite D call. This CDR3 contains 15 residues. Looked up from germline, CDR1 is SGHAT and CDR2 is FQNNGV. Trimming stripped 2 bases from V and 2 bases from J, with 13 bases between. The CDR3 loop is CASSLLQAMTYEQYF. The DNA for the CDR3 is TGTGCCAGCAGCTTACTTCAAGCTATGACCTACGAGCAGTACTTC.

The chain joins TRBV30 to TRBJ1-2, with TRBD1 matching over 9 bases. V shed 5 bases and J 4 bases; nucleotides not matched to a gene: 11. Germline lookup yields CDR1 GTSNPN and CDR2 SVGIG (reference sequence). CDR3 length equals 15 residues. CDR3 region: CAWDKPGQGAYGYTF. The DNA for the CDR3 is TGTGCCTGGGATAAACCGGGACAGGGCGCCTATGGCTACACCTTC.

The rearrangement links TRBV18 to TRBJ2-1; tentatively, D is TRBD1 (5 bases). With 3 bases removed from V and 6 bases from J, the gap between germline ends came to 12 bases. The CDR3 sequence is 14 residues long. Germline V gene lookup returns CDR1 KGHSH and CDR2 LQKENI. The CDR3 DNA reads as TGTGCCAGCTCACCTCTGACAGACTCCAATGAGCAGTTCTTC. It is translated as CASSPLTDSNEQFF.

CDR3 loop: CASSPISIGGEQYF. The CDR3 DNA reads TGTGCCAGCAGCCCCATCAGTATAGGGGGTGAGCAGTACTTC. The chain joins TRBV14 to TRBJ2-5; a weak D match, TRBD1 (6 bases). Germline loops: CDR1 SGHDN, CDR2 FVKESK. The CDR3 runs 14 residues. Deletions cut 4 bases from V and 11 bases from J, with 20 bases between. The full variable domain, its missing parts supplied by reference TRBV14 and TRBJ2-5, is EAGVTQFPSHSVIEKGQTVTLRCDPISGHDNLYWYRRVMGKEIKFLLHFVKESKQDESGMPNNRFLAERTGGTYSTLKVQPAELEDSGVYFCASSPISIGGEQYFGPGTRLLVL.

The chain couples TRBV4-1 to TRBJ1-5; 9 nucleotides match TRBD1. Germline V lookup: CDR1 MGHRA, CDR2 YSYEKL. The CDR3 has 17 residues. V lost 3 bases and J lost 0; bases outside the gene matches: 6. The CDR3 coding sequence is TGCGCCAGCAGCCAGGTCAACAGGGGGCCTAGCAATCAGCCCCAGCATTTT. Its translation is CASSQVNRGPSNQPQHF.

The chain is built from TRBV6-1 and TRBJ1-4; a weak D match, TRBD1 (5 bases). Trimming removed 7 bases at V and 8 bases at J, with 14 bases between. Germline CDR1 MNHNS, CDR2 SASEGT. The CDR3 has 13 residues. The CDR3 loop reads CASTRAGPEKLFF. The DNA for the CDR3 is TGTGCCAGCACCAGGGCAGGTCCCGAAAAACTGTTTTTT.

The chain is built from TRBV4-3 and TRBJ2-1; 10 bases are shared with TRBD2. The length of the CDR3 is 15 residues. Germline V gene lookup returns CDR1 LGHNA and CDR2 YSLEER. J was trimmed by 8 bases and V by 0 bases; bases with no gene match: 4. CDR3 in amino acids: CASSQEAGGRHEQFF. The CDR3 DNA is TGCGCCAGCAGCCAAGAAGCGGGAGGGAGGCATGAGCAGTTCTTC.

This clone has a single count. V is TRBV19 and J is TRBJ2-5; D possibly corresponds to TRBD2 (6 bases). Trimming removed 6 bases from V and 5 bases from J, with 19 bases in between. The CDR3 length is 15 residues. In germline, CDR1 is LNHDA, CDR2 SQIVND (reference sequence). CDR3 sequence (DNA): TGTGCCAGTAGCGAACCGGGACTCCGAGGGGAGACCCAGTACTTC. This encodes CASSEPGLRGETQYF.

The chain joins TRBV10-3 to TRBJ1-4; D is perhaps TRBD1 (5 bases). CDR3 length: 16 amino acids. Germline-derived CDR1 and CDR2 are ENHRY and SYGVKD. The V end was cut by 6 bases, the J end by 2 bases, with 16 bases between. CDR3 residues: CAISRTQEPTNEKLFF. For the CDR3, the DNA is TGTGCCATCAGCCGGACACAAGAGCCTACTAATGAAAAACTGTTTTTT.

CDR3 region: CASTGTGGRGGYTF. CDR3 coding DNA: TGTGCTAGTACCGGGACAGGGGGCAGAGGAGGCTACACCTTC. The gene calls are TRBV12-5 and TRBJ1-2, with TRBD1 matching over 12 bases. The V gene's germline CDR1 is LGHNT and CDR2 FRNRAP. The CDR3 is 14 amino acids. With V trimmed by 8 bases and J by 8 bases, 9 bases remained unmatched.

The chain employs TRBV6-1 and TRBJ2-7, with TRBD1 matching over 9 bases. Per germline, CDR1 MNHNS and CDR2 SASEGT. The CDR3 contains 13 residues. Trimming removed 5 bases from V and 5 bases from J; junction bases left unmatched: 4. The CDR3 nucleotides read TGTGCCAGCAGTTGGACAGGGGCCCACGAGCAGTACTTC. Translation: CASSWTGAHEQYF.

The V and J genes are TRBV15 and TRBJ1-4; D remains unclear. This CDR3 region has 11 residues. The germline V gene has CDR1 LNHNV and CDR2 YYDKDF (reference sequence). Trimming took 5 bases from V and 4 from J, leaving 2 bases between them. CDR3 loop: CATSLNEKLFF. The CDR3 DNA reads as TGTGCCACCAGCCTTAATGAAAAACTGTTTTTT.

V usage is TRBV18 and J usage is TRBJ1-1; D not certain. This CDR3 comprises 16 residues. Germline V gene sequence: CDR1 KGHSH, CDR2 LQKENI. Deletions cut 0 bases from V and 0 bases from J, with 11 bases between. The CDR3 DNA follows: TGTGCCAGCTCACCACCGGGCAGGCTCATGAACACTGAAGCTTTCTTT. It is translated as CASSPPGRLMNTEAFF.

The rearrangement joins TRBV7-3 to TRBJ2-1, with 11 nucleotides matching TRBD2. Germline CDR1 reads SGHTA; CDR2 reads FQGTGA. With 5 bases clipped from V and 4 bases from J, the junction kept 4 bases outside the gene matches. The CDR3 is made up of 15 amino acids. CDR3 nucleotides: TGTGCCAGCAGCGCGGGACTAGCGGCTTACAATGAGCAGTTCTTC. Translating gives CASSAGLAAYNEQFF.

The chain employs TRBV6-5 and TRBJ1-1, with D unresolved. This CDR3 contains 13 residues. V was cut by 6 bases and J by 5 bases, with 13 bases left in between. Germline V gives CDR1 MNHEY, CDR2 SVGAGI. The CDR3 bases are TGTGCCAGCAGACGACCAGGATGGACTGAAGCTTTCTTT. This codes for CASRRPGWTEAFF.

This sequence joins TRBV6-1 and TRBJ2-3, with 9 bases that match TRBD1. V shed 7 bases and J 3 bases; nucleotides not matched to a gene: 8. There are 15 residues in the CDR3. Germline CDR1 reads MNHNS; CDR2 reads SASEGT. CDR3 residues: CASNGQGQITDTQYF. Here the CDR3 DNA reads TGTGCCAGCAATGGACAGGGGCAAATTACAGATACGCAGTATTTT.

The rearrangement joins TRBV19 to TRBJ2-7; 10 positions agree with TRBD2. V trimming: 6 bases; J trimming: 7 bases; junction bases outside the gene matches: 12. The CDR3 covers 15 residues. Germline values: CDR1 LNHDA, CDR2 SQIVND (reference sequence). CDR3 sequence (DNA): TGTGCCAGTAGCCCGACAGTACTAGCGGGGCATGAGCAGTACTTC. It specifies CASSPTVLAGHEQYF.

The genes are TRBV4-3 and TRBJ2-3; tentatively, D is TRBD2 (5 bases). V was cut by 3 bases and J by 1 base, with 8 bases left in between. The germline CDR1 and CDR2 sequences are LGHNA and YSLEER. The CDR3 is made up of 14 amino acids. CDR3 sequence reads: CASSQRAGTDTQYF. DNA for the CDR3: TGCGCCAGCAGCCAGCGGGCAGGCACAGATACGCAGTATTTT.

The V gene is TRBV7-2, the J gene TRBJ2-5; 8 nucleotides line up with TRBD2. The V gene's germline CDR1 is SGHTA and CDR2 FQGNSA. CDR3 length: 14 amino acids. V shed 4 bases, J shed 7 bases, and the junction held 8 bases outside the gene matches. The CDR3 spells CASSSTSASGTQYF. Here the CDR3 DNA reads TGTGCCAGCAGCTCGACTAGCGCCTCAGGGACCCAGTACTTC.

The chain uses TRBV19 and TRBJ2-7; possibly TRBD2 for D (6 bases). The CDR3 totals 13 residues. V gave up 7 bases and J gave up 4 bases, with 14 bases separating them. Germline V gene data show CDR1 as LNHDA and CDR2 as SQIVND (reference sequence). The CDR3 here is CASTGDSSYEQYF. CDR3 bases: TGTGCCAGTACTGGGGACTCTTCGTACGAGCAGTACTTC.

The chain couples TRBV10-1 to TRBJ1-2; 7 nucleotides agree with TRBD1. J lost 6 bases, V lost 5 bases, and 18 bases had no gene match. CDR3 length: 17 amino acids. Germline V lookup: CDR1 WNHNN, CDR2 SYGVQD (reference sequence). This chain's CDR3 is CASSFRPGQPWLDGYTF. The CDR3 nucleotides are TGCGCCAGCAGTTTCAGACCGGGACAGCCTTGGTTGGATGGCTACACCTTC.

In regard to this clone: The sample contains more than one DNA sequence encoding this CDR3. V gene TRBV10-3 combines with J gene TRBJ2-3, with D unresolved. CDR1 and CDR2 (germline): ENHRY, SYGVKD. There are 13 residues in the CDR3. Between the trimmed V and J ends, which lost 0 bases and 2 bases, there was a span of 3 bases. The CDR3 coding sequence is TGTGCCATCAGTGAGTCCCTCACAGATACGCAGTATTTT. It yields the protein CAISESLTDTQYF.

The gene calls are TRBV20-1 and TRBJ2-5; D is unclear. The germline V gene encodes CDR1 DFQATT and CDR2 SNEGSKA (reference sequence). The CDR3 consists of 10 residues. V was clipped by 5 bases and J by 5 bases, with 6 bases between them. The CDR3, as DNA: TGCAGTGCTTTGGAGGAGACCCAGTACTTC. The encoded protein is CSALEETQYF.

The genes are TRBV28 and TRBJ1-2; D is unclear. From germline, CDR1 is MDHEN and CDR2 SYDVKM. Trimming cost V 4 bases and J 6 bases, with 21 bases left between them. There are 16 residues in the CDR3. The CDR3 nucleotides read TGTGCCAGCAGTTCACTTGAAGACTCCCCGGGGAATGGCTACACCTTC. Amino acids: CASSSLEDSPGNGYTF.

V and J are TRBV25-1 and TRBJ2-1; TRBD2 might be the D (6 bases). V was trimmed by 3 bases and J by 5 bases, leaving 11 bases between them. Germline V gives CDR1 MGHDK, CDR2 SYGVNS. The CDR3 totals 14 residues. The CDR3 coding sequence is TGTGCCAGCAGTGACCAGGGACTTCACAATGAGCAGTTCTTC. Its protein product is CASSDQGLHNEQFF. Supplemented by reference TRBV25-1 and TRBJ2-1, the full variable domain reads EADIYQTPRYLVIGTGKKITLECSQTMGHDKMYWYQQDPGMELHLIHYSYGVNSTEKGDLSSESTVSRIRTEHFPLTLESARPSHTSQYLCASSDQGLHNEQFFGPGTRLTVL.